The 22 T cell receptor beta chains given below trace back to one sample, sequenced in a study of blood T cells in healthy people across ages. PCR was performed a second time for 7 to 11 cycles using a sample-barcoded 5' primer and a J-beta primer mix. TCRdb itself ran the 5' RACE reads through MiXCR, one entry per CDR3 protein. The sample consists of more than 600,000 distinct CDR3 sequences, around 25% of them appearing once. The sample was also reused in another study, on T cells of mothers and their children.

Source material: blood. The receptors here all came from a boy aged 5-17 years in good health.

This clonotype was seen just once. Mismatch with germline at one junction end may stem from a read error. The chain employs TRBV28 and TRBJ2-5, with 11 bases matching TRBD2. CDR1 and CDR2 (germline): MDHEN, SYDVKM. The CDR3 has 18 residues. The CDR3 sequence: CVSGLAGGPRTNQETQYF. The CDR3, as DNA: TGTGTCAGCGGCTTAGCGGGAGGGCCAAGGACGAATCAAGAGACCCAGTACTTC.

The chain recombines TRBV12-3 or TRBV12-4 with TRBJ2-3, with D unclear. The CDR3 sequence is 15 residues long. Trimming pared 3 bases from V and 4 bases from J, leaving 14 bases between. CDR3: CASSLGYDGADTQYF. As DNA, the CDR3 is TGTGCCAGCAGTTTGGGCTACGATGGCGCAGATACGCAGTATTTT.

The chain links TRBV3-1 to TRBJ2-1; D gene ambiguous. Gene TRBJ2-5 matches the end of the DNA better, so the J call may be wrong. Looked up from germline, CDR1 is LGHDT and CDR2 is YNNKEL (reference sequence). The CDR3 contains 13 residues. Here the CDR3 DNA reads TGTGCCAGCAGCCTGGTCGCCGCGGAGACCCAGTACTTC. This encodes CASSLVAAETQYF.

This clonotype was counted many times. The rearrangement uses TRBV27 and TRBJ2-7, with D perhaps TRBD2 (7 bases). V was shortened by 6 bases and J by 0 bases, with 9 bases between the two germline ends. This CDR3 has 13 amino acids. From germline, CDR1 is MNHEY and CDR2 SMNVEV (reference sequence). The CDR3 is CASSGGPSYEQYF. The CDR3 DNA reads TGTGCCAGCAGCGGGGGGCCCTCCTACGAGCAGTACTTC.

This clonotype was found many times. CDR3: CASSLQGPGQTQYF. CDR3 sequence (DNA): TGTGCCAGCAGTTTACAGGGACCGGGGCAAACCCAGTACTTC. The chain has TRBV12-3 or TRBV12-4 and TRBJ2-5, with D perhaps given as TRBD1 or TRBD2 (5 bases each). The CDR3 length is 14 residues. The germline V and J ends were trimmed by 2 bases and 8 bases, with 15 bases remaining between them.

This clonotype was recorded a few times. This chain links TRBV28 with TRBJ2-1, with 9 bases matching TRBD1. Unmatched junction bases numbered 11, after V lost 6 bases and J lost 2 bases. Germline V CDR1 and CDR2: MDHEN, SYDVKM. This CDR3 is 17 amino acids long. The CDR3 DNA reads TGTGCCAGCAGGCTAACCACACAGGGGGCGACCTACAATGAGCAGTTCTTC. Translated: CASRLTTQGATYNEQFF.

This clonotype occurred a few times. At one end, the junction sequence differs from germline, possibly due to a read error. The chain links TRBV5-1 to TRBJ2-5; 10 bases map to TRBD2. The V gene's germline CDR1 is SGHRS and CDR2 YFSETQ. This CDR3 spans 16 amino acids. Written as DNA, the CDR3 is TGCGCCAGCAGCTTACGGACTAGCGGAATCCCAGAGACCCTGTACTTC. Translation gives CASSLRTSGIPETLYF.

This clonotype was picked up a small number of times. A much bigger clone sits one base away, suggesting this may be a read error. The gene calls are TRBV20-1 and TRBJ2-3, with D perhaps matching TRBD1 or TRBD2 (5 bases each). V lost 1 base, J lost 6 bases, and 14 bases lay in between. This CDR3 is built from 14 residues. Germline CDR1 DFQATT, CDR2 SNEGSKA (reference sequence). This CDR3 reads CSARGWTREDTQYF. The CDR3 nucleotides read TGCAGTGCTAGAGGTTGGACAAGGGAGGATACGCAGTATTTT.

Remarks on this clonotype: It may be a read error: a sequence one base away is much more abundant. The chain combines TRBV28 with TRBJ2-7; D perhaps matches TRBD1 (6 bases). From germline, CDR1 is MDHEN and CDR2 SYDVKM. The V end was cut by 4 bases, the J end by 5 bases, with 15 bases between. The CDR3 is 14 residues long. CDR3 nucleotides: TGTGCCAGCAGTTCTGACGGACAGTTCGACGAGCAGTACTTC. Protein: CASSSDGQFDEQYF. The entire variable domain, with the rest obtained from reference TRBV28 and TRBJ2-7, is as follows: DVKVTQSSRYLVKRTGEKVFLECVQDMDHENMFWYRQDPGLGLRLIYFSYDVKMKEKGDIPEGYSVSREKKERFSLILESASTNQTSMYLCASSSDGQFDEQYFGPGTRLTVT.

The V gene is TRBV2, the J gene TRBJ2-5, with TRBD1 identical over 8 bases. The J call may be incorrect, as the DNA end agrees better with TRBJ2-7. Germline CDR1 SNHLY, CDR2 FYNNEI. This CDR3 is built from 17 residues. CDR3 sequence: CASRTPQGDRSGYEQYF. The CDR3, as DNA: TGTGCCAGCCGAACCCCCCAGGGGGACAGGTCCGGGTACGAGCAGTACTTC.

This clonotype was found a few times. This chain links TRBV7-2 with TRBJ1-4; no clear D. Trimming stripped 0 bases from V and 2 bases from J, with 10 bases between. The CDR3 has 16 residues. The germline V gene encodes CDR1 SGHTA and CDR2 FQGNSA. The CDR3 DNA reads TGTGCCAGCAGCTTAGCTGTAGCTGGGACTAATGAAAAACTGTTTTTT. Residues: CASSLAVAGTNEKLFF.

CDR3 bases: TGTGCCAGCAGCGTACGGGACAGAAGGTCACCCCTCCACTTT. This translates into CASSVRDRRSPLHF. The chain couples TRBV7-2 to TRBJ1-6; 7 bases are a match to TRBD1. There are 14 residues in the CDR3. Germline CDR1 and CDR2: SGHTA and FQGNSA. V lost 5 bases and J lost 10; bases outside the gene matches: 8.

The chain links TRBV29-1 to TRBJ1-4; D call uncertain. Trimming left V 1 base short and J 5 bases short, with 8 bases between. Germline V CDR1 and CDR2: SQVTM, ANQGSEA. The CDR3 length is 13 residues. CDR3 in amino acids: CSVEAPHNEKLFF. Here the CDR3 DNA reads TGCAGCGTTGAAGCACCACACAATGAAAAACTGTTTTTT.

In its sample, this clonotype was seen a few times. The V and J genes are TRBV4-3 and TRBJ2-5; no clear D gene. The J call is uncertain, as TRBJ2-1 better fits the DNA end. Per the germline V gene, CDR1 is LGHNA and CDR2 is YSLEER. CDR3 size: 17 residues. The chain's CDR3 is CASSQEWRQSSWNEQFF. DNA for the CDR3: TGCGCCAGCAGCCAAGAATGGCGGCAGAGCAGTTGGAATGAGCAGTTCTTC.

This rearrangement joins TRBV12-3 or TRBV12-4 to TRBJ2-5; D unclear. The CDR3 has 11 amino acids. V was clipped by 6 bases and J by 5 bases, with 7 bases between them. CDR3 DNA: TGTGCCAGCAGCGATATGGAGACCCAGTACTTC. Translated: CASSDMETQYF.

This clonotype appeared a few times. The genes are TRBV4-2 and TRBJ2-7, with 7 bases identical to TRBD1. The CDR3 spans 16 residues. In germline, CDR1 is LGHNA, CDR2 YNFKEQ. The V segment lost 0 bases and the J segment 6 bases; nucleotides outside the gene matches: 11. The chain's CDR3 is CASSQEAMGTAPEQYF. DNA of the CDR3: TGTGCCAGCAGCCAAGAAGCGATGGGGACAGCGCCCGAGCAGTACTTC.

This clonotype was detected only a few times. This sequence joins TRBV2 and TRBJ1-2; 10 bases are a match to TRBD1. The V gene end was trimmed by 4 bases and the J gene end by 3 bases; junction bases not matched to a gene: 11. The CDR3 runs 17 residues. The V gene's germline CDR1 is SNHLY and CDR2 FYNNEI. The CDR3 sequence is CASSGTSGQGSHYGYTF. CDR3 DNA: TGTGCCAGCAGTGGGACTTCGGGACAGGGGTCACACTATGGCTACACCTTC.

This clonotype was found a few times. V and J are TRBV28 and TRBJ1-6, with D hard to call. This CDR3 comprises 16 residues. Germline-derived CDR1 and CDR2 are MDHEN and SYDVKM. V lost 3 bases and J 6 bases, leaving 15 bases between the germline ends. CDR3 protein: CASSFSDDRFNSPLHF. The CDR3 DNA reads TGTGCCAGCAGTTTTTCCGACGATCGGTTTAATTCACCCCTCCACTTT.

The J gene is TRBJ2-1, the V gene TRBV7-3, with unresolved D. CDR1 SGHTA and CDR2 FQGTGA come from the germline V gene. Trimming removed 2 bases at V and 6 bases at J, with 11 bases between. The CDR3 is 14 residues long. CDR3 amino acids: CASSLAAHSNEQFF. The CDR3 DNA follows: TGTGCCAGCAGCTTAGCAGCTCACAGCAATGAGCAGTTCTTC.

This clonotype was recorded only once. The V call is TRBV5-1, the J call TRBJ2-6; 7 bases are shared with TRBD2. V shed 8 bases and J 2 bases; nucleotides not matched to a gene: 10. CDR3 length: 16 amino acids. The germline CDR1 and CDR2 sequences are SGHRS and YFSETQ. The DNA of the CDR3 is TGCGCCAGTTGGGGACTTGGGAGGGCTGGGGCCAACGTCCTGACTTTC. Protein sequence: CASWGLGRAGANVLTF.

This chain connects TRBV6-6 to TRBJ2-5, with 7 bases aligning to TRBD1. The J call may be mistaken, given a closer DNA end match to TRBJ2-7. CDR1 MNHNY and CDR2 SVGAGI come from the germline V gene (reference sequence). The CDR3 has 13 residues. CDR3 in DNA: TGTGCCACAACTCGACAGGGAAACTACGAGCAGTACTTC. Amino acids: CATTRQGNYEQYF.

The CDR3, as DNA: TGCGCCAGCAGCTTAGGTAGCGTTCCGGAGGGAGCATCGGGCGAGCAGTACTTC. Residues: CASSLGSVPEGASGEQYF. The V gene is TRBV5-1, the J gene TRBJ2-7; D may be TRBD2 (6 bases). Germline CDR1 reads SGHRS; CDR2 reads YFSETQ. Trimming left V 2 bases short and J 6 bases short, with 27 bases between. The CDR3 covers 18 residues.